This is a list of T cell receptor beta chains from one sample in a study of type 1 regulatory T cells. What these receptors recognize is not known. TCRdb re-called the reads with MiXCR, one entry per CDR3 protein. The sample has about 69,000 distinct CDR3 sequences, about 20% seen once; the top ten hold 7% to 10%. Sequencing input: cultured type 1 regulatory T (Tr1) cells, either the whole culture or a sorted fraction (not recorded which). These receptors were collected from a human donor in good health. The CDR3 runs from the conserved cysteine through the conserved F or W. The D gene is left open where the match is weak. Where a row states a size, it is once, few, many or the class of an expanded clone; other rows omit it.

>few|TRBJ2-1|.|TRBV24-1
CATSGGRSLSYNEQFF
TGTGCCACCAGTGGGGGGCGGAGCCTTTCCTACAATGAGCAGTTCTTC
>.|TRBJ2-4|TRBD1|TRBV30
CAWSVQGGRNIQYF
TGTGCCTGGAGTGTACAGGGGGGTCGAAACATTCAGTACTTC
>few|TRBJ1-1|.|TRBV6-5
CASSYLGGTEAFF
TGTGCCAGCAGTTACTTAGGGGGTACTGAAGCTTTCTTT
>.|TRBJ2-1|TRBD2|TRBV10-3
CAISDFSGAYNEQFF
TGTGCCATCAGTGACTTTAGCGGGGCCTACAATGAGCAGTTCTTC
>once|TRBJ2-5|TRBD2|TRBV5-1
CAGREASGSQETQYF
TGCGCCGGCCGCGAGGCTAGCGGGAGCCAAGAGACCCAGTACTTC
>few|TRBJ2-1|.|TRBV11-2
CASSNYEQFF
TGTGCCAGCAGCAATTATGAGCAGTTCTTC
>.|TRBJ1-5|TRBD1|TRBV20-1
CSARDPRDRGLLNQPQHF
TGCAGTGCTAGAGATCCTCGCGACAGGGGGTTGCTAAATCAGCCCCAGCATTTT
>.|TRBJ2-4|TRBD2|TRBV2
CASSERVAGGLKNIQYF
TGTGCCAGCAGTGAACGGGTAGCGGGAGGGTTGAAAAACATTCAGTACTTC
>.|TRBJ2-7|.|TRBV20-1
CSARGPVEQYF
TGCAGTGCTAGAGGTCCGGTCGAGCAGTACTTC
>.|TRBJ1-4|.|TRBV20-1
CSANLDSPFNEKLFF
TGCAGTGCGAACCTGGACAGTCCGTTTAATGAAAAACTGTTTTTT
>few|TRBJ2-3|TRBD2|TRBV6-2/TRBV6-3
CATISGRAETQYF
TGTGCCACCATTAGCGGGAGGGCGGAGACCCAGTACTTT
>.|TRBJ1-6|TRBD1|TRBV7-2
CASSWTGDSSPLHF
TGTGCCAGCAGCTGGACAGGGGATAGTTCACCCCTCCACTTT
>many|TRBJ2-1|.|TRBV5-1
CASSARDSQAREQFF
TGCGCCAGCAGCGCCCGGGACTCCCAGGCAAGGGAGCAGTTCTTC
>.|TRBJ2-5|.|TRBV24-1
CATSDTGGAETQYF
TGTGCCACCAGTGATACCGGGGGAGCGGAGACCCAGTACTTC
>few|TRBJ1-1|.|TRBV10-3
CATRLYREDTEAFF
TGTGCCACCCGTCTCTACAGGGAGGACACTGAAGCTTTCTTT
>.|TRBJ1-1|.|TRBV7-7
CASSITPKTEAFF
TGTGCTAGCAGCATAACCCCGAAGACTGAAGCTTTCTTT
>.|TRBJ2-2|.|TRBV12-3/TRBV12-4
CASDKAELNTGELFF
TGTGCCAGCGACAAGGCGGAGTTGAACACCGGGGAGCTGTTTTTT
>few|TRBJ1-1|.|TRBV6-5
CASSSSRGTEAFF
TGTGCCAGCAGTTCCTCCAGGGGCACTGAAGCTTTCTTT
>few|TRBJ2-3|.|TRBV5-1
CASRPQSGASTDTQYF
TGCGCCAGCAGACCCCAAAGCGGAGCTAGCACAGATACGCAGTATTTT
>few|TRBJ1-5|.|TRBV5-6
CASSAGPMGNQPQHF
TGTGCCAGCAGTGCAGGCCCCATGGGCAATCAGCCCCAGCATTTT
>.|TRBJ2-2|.|TRBV5-1
CASSLGTHSGELFF
TGCGCCAGCAGCCTCGGGACACATTCGGGGGAGCTGTTTTTT
>.|TRBJ2-1|.|TRBV7-6
CASSLYGGFNEQFF
TGTGCCAGCAGCTTATATGGGGGTTTCAATGAGCAGTTCTTC
>few|TRBJ2-1|TRBD2|TRBV12-3/TRBV12-4
CASTWGGTEQFF
TGTGCCAGCACCTGGGGGGGGACTGAGCAGTTCTTC
>few|TRBJ2-1|.|TRBV12-3/TRBV12-4
CASSPRDFASNEQFF
TGTGCCAGCAGTCCCCGGGACTTCGCTTCCAATGAGCAGTTCTTC
>few|TRBJ1-1|.|TRBV3-1
CASSLTGSGTEAFF
TGTGCCAGCAGCCTGACAGGCTCTGGGACTGAAGCTTTCTTT
>few|TRBJ2-2|TRBD2|TRBV18
CASSPALAANTGELFF
TGTGCCAGCTCACCAGCACTAGCGGCGAACACCGGGGAGCTGTTTTTT
>few|TRBJ2-5|TRBD1|TRBV3-1
CASSQSPVGTGDETQYF
TGTGCCAGCAGCCAATCTCCGGTCGGGACAGGGGACGAGACCCAGTACTTC
>.|TRBJ2-2|.|TRBV28
CATKTGLLNTGELFF
TGTGCCACCAAAACGGGACTTCTAAACACCGGGGAGCTGTTTTTT
>.|TRBJ2-1|.|TRBV7-9
CASSLTDSNEQFF
TGTGCCAGCAGCTTAACAGACAGCAATGAGCAGTTCTTC
>few|TRBJ2-2|.|TRBV28
CASRGGPNTGELFF
TGTGCCAGCAGAGGAGGGCCGAACACCGGGGAGCTGTTTTTT
>many|TRBJ2-2|TRBD1|TRBV5-1
CASRTGIHTGELFF
TGCGCCAGCAGGACAGGGATCCACACCGGGGAGCTGTTTTTT
>.|TRBJ2-1|TRBD1|TRBV24-1
CATSDPGTGDGNEQFF
TGTGCCACCAGTGATCCCGGGACAGGGGACGGGAATGAGCAGTTCTTC
>few|TRBJ2-3|.|TRBV7-2
CASSARTTDTQYF
TGTGCCAGCAGCGCCCGGACTACCGATACGCAGTATTTT
>few|TRBJ2-7|.|TRBV12-3/TRBV12-4
CASSPPFGSSYEQYF
TGTGCCAGCAGTCCCCCGTTCGGGAGCTCCTACGAGCAGTACTTC
>few|TRBJ2-7|TRBD2|TRBV30
CAWSVSGGLADPYEQYF
TGTGCCTGGAGTGTAAGTGGGGGACTAGCGGATCCCTACGAGCAGTACTTC